This TCR beta chain came from a study of spatial heterogeneity in lung cancer. Study information: Raw reads showed each unique TCR and UMI combination turning up more than ten times on average.

The junction had 4 bases not matched to a gene; V was cut back by 6 bases and J by 5 bases. The CDR3 has 15 amino acids. Study results and limitations: The study found that ubiquitous and regional expanded TCR counts tracked ubiquitous and regional nonsynonymous mutations, respectively. In tumors, expanded intratumoral alpha and beta TCR counts tracked mutation counts. Coverage estimated for tumor T cells reached approximately 7% for alpha chains and less than 15% for beta chains.

This clonotype was counted many times. Its antigen is undetermined. Time point of the sample: sample taken at primary tumor resection. TCRdb re-analysed the 5' RACE reads in MiXCR, keeping a single row per CDR3 protein. The table has about 3,300 distinct CDR3 sequences, 7% to 10% seen once. The receptor comes from a male donor with early-stage non-small cell lung cancer. Sequenced here: lung tumor tissue, sampled at surgery. The chain combines TRBV12-3 or TRBV12-4 with TRBJ2-1; 13 nucleotides align to TRBD2. CDR3 sequence (DNA): TGTGCCAGCAGCGGGACTAGCGGGGATCACAATGAGCAGTTCTTC. Translating gives CASSGTSGDHNEQFF.